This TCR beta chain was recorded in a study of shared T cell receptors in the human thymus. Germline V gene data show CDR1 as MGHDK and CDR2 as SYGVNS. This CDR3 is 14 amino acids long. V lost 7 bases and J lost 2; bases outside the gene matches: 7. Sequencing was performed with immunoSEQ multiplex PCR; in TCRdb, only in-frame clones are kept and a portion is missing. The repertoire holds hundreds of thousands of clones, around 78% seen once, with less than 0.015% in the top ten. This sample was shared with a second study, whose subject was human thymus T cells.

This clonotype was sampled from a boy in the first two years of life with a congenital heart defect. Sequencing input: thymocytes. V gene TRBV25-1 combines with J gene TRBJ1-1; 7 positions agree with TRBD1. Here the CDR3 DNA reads TGTGCCAGCACCCCGGACAGGAGTAACACTGAAGCTTTCTTT. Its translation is CASTPDRSNTEAFF.